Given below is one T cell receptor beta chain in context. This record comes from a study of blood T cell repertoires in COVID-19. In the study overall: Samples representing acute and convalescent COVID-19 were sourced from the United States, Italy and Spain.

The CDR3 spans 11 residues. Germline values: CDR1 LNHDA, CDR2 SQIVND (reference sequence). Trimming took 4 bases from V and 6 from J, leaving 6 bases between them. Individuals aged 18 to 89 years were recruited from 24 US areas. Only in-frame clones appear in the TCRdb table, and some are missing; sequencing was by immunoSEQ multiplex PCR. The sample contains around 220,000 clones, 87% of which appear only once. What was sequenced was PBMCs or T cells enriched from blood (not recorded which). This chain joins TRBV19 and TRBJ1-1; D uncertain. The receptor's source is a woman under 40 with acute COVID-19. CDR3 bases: TGTGCCAGTAGTAGGAGCGCTGAAGCTTTCTTT. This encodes CASSRSAEAFF.